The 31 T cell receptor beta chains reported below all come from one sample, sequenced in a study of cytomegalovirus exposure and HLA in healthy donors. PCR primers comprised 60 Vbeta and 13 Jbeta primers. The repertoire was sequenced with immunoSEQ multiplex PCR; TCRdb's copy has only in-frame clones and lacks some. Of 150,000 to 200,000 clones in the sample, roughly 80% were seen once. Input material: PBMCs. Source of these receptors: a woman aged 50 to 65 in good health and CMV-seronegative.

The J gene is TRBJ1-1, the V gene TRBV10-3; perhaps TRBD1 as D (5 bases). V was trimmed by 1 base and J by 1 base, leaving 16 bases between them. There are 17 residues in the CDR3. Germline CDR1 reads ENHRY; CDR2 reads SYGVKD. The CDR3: CAISELRRGAENTEAFF. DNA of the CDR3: TGTGCCATCAGTGAGTTGCGTCGTGGGGCGGAGAACACTGAAGCTTTCTTT.

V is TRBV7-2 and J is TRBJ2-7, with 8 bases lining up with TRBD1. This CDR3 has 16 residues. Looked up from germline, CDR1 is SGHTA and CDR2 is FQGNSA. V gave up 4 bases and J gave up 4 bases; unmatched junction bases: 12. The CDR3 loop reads CASSSPWDRFGYEQYF. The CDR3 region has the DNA TGTGCCAGCAGCTCCCCCTGGGACAGGTTTGGGTACGAGCAGTACTTC.

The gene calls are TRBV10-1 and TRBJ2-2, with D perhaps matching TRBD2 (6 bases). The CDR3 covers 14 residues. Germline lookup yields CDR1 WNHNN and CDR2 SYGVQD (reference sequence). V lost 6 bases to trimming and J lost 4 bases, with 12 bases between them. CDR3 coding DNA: TGCGCCAGCAGCCGCTCCGGGGGCACCGGGGAGCTGTTTTTT. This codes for CASSRSGGTGELFF.

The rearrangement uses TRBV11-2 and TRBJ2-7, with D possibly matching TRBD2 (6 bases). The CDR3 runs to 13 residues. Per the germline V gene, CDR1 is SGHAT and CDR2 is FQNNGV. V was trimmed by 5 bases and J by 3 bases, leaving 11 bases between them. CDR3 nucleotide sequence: TGTGCCAGCAGCCGACCGGGACTCTACGAGCAGTACTTC. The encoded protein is CASSRPGLYEQYF.

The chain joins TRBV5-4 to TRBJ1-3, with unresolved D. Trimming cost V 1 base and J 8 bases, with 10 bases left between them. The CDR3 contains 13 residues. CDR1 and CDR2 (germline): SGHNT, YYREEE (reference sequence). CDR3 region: CASSLSGRDTIYF. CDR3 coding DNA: TGTGCCAGCAGCTTGTCCGGGAGAGACACCATATATTTT.

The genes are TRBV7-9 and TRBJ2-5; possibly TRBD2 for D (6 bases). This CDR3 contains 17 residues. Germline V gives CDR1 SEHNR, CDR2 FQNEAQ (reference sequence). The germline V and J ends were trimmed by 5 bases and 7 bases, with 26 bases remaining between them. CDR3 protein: CASSDTFLGGGLWTQYF. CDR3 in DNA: TGTGCCAGCAGCGACACATTCTTGGGGGGAGGATTATGGACCCAGTACTTC.

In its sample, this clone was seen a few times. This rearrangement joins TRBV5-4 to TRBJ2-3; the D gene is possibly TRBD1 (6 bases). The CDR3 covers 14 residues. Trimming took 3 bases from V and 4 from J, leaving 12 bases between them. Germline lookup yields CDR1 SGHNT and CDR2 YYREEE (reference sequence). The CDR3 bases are TGTGCCAGCAGCTATAAATCAGGGGCAGATACGCAGTATTTT. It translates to CASSYKSGADTQYF.

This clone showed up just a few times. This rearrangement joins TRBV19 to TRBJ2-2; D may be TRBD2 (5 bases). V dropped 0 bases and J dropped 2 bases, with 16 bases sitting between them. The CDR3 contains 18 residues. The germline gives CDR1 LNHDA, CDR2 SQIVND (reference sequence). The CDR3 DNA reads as TGTGCCAGTAGTATAGATCAAGTCCCTCGGGAAAACACCGGGGAGCTGTTTTTT. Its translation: CASSIDQVPRENTGELFF.

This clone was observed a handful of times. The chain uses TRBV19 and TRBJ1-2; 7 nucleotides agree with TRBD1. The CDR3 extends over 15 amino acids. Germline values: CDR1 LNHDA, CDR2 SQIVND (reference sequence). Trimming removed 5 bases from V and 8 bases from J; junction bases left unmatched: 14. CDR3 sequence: CASSSSRTGGWGYTF. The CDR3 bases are TGTGCCAGTAGTTCCTCTCGGACAGGCGGGTGGGGCTACACCTTC.

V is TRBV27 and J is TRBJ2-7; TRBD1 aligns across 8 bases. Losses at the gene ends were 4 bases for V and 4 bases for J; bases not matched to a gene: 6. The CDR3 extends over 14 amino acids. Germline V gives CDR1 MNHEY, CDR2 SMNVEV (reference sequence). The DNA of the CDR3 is TGTGCCAGCAGTTCCGGACAGGGACATTACGAGCAGTACTTC. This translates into CASSSGQGHYEQYF.

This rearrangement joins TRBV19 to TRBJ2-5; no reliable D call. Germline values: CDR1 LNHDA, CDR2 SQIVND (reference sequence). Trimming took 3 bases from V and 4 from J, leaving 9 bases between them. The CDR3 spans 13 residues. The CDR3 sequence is CASSIGQVETQYF. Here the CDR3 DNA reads TGTGCCAGTAGTATTGGGCAGGTAGAGACCCAGTACTTC.

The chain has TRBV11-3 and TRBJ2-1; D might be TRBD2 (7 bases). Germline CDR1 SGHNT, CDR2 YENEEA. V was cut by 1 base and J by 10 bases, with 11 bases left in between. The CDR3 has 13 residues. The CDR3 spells CASSLGGGGEQFF. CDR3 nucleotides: TGTGCCAGCAGCTTAGGCGGGGGCGGCGAGCAGTTCTTC.

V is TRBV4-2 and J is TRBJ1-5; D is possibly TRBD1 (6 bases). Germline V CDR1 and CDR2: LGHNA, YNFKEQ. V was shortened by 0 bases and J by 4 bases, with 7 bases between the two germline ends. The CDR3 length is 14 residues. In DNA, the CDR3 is TGTGCCAGCAGCCAAGAAGGGGGTAATCAGCCCCAGCATTTT. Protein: CASSQEGGNQPQHF.

Here the CDR3 reads CSARTTSTDTQYF. The CDR3 DNA is TGCAGCGCACGGACAACGAGCACAGATACGCAGTATTTT. The chain has TRBV29-1 and TRBJ2-3; maybe TRBD1 (5 bases). Germline V gene data show CDR1 as SQVTM and CDR2 as ANQGSEA. The CDR3 runs to 13 residues. The V and J ends lost 7 bases and 0 bases respectively, with 11 bases between them.

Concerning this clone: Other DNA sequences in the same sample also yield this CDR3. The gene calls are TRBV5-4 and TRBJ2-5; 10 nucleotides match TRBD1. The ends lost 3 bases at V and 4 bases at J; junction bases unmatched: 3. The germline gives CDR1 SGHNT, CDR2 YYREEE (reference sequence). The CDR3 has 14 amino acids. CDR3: CASSWDRGGETQYF. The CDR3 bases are TGTGCCAGCAGCTGGGACAGGGGAGGAGAGACCCAGTACTTC.

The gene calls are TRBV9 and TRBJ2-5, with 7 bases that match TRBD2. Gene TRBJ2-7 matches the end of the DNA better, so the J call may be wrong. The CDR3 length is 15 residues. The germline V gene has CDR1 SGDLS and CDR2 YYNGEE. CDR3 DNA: TGTGCCAGCAGCGTAGAGGAGGGAGGGATCTACGAGCAGTACTTC. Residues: CASSVEEGGIYEQYF.

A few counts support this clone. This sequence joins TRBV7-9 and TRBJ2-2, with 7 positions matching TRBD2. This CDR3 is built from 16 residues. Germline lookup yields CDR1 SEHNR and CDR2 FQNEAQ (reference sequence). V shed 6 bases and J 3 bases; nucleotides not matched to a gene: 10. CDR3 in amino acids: CASSPGRGLYTGELFF. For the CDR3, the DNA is TGTGCCAGCAGTCCGGGGAGGGGCCTCTACACCGGGGAGCTGTTTTTT. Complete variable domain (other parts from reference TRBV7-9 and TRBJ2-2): DTGVSQNPRHKITKRGQNVTFRCDPISEHNRLYWYRQTLGQGPEFLTYFQNEAQLEKSRLLSDRFSAERPKGSFSTLEIQRTEQGDSAMYLCASSPGRGLYTGELFFGEGSRLTVL.

This CDR3 reads CASRKSGQMNTEAFF. CDR3 coding DNA: TGTGCCAGCAGAAAGTCGGGACAGATGAACACTGAAGCTTTCTTT. This sequence joins TRBV6-4 and TRBJ1-1; 7 bases map to TRBD1. The CDR3 totals 15 residues. J was trimmed by 0 bases and V by 6 bases; bases with no gene match: 7. Germline V CDR1 and CDR2: MRHNA, SNTAGT.

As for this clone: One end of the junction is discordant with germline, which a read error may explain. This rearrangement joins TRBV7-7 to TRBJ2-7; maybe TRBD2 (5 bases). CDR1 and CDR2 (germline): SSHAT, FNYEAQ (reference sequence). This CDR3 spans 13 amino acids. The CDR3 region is CASSLALGEEQYF. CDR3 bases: TGTGCTAGCAGCTTAGCGCTCGGAGAGGAGCAGTACTTC.

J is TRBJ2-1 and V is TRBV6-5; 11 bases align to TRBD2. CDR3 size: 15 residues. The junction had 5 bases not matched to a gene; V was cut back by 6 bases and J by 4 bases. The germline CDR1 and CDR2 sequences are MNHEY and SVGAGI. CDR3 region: CASRRTSGLYNEQFF. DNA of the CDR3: TGTGCCAGCAGACGGACTAGCGGGCTTTACAATGAGCAGTTCTTC.

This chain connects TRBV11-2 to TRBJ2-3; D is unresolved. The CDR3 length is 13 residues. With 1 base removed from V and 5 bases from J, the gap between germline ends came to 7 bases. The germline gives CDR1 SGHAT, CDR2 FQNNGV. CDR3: CASSLVGVDTQYF. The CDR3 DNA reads TGTGCCAGCAGCTTAGTAGGAGTAGATACGCAGTATTTT.

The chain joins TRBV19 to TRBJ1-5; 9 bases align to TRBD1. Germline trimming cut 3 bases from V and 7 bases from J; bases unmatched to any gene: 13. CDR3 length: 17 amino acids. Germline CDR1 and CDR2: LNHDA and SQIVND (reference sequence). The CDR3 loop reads CASSITPGQGKSQPQHF. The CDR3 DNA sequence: TGTGCCAGTAGTATCACCCCGGGACAGGGAAAGAGCCAGCCCCAGCATTTT.

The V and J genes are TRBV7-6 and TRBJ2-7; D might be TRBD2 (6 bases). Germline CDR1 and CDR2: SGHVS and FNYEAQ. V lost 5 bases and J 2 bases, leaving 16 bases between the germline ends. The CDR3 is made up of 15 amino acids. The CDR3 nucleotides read TGTGCCAGCAGCCAGAATAGCGGCGGAACCTACGAGCAGTACTTC. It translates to CASSQNSGGTYEQYF.

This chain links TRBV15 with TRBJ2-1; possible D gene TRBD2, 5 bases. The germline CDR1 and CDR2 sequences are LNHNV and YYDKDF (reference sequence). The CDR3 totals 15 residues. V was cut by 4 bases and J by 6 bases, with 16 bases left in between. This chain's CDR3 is CATSNRTGVSNEQFF. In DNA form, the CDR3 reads TGTGCCACCAGCAACCGCACCGGGGTCTCCAATGAGCAGTTCTTC.

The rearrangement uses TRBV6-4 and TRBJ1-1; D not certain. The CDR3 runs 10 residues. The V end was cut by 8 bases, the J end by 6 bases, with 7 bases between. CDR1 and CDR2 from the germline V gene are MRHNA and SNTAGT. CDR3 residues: CASSRSEAFF. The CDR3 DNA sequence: TGTGCCAGCTCCCGGTCTGAAGCTTTCTTT.

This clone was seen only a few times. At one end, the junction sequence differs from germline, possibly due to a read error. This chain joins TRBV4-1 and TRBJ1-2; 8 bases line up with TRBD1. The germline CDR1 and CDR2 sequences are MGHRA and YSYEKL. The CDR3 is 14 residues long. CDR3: CASGHRGAPYGYTF. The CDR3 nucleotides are TGCGCCAGCGGCCACAGGGGGGCTCCCTATGGCTACACCTTC.

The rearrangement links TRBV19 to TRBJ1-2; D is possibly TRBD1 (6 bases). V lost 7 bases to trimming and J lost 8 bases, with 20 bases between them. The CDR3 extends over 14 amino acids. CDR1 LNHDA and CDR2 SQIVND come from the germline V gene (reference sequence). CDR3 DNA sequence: TGTGCCAGTACCCCCTGGCGGGGGCTGGCCGGCTACACCTTC. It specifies CASTPWRGLAGYTF.

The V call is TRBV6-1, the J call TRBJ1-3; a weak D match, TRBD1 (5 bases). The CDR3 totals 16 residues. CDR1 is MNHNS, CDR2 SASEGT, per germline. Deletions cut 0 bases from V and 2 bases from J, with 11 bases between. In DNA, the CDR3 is TGTGCCAGCAGTGAAGCATACGGGGGGACTGGAAACACCATATATTTT. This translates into CASSEAYGGTGNTIYF.

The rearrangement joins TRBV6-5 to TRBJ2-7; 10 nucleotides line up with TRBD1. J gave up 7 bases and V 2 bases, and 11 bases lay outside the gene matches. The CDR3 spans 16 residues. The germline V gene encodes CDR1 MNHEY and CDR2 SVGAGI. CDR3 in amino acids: CASSYRQGATSVEQYF. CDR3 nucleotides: TGTGCCAGCAGTTACCGACAGGGGGCCACCTCGGTAGAGCAGTACTTC.

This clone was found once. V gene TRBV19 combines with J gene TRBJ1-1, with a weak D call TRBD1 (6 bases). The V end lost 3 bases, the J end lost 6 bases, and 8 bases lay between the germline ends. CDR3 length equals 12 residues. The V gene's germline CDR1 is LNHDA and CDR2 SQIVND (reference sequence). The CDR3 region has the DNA TGTGCCAGTAGTATTGGGGGCCCTGAAGCTTTCTTT. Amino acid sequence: CASSIGGPEAFF.

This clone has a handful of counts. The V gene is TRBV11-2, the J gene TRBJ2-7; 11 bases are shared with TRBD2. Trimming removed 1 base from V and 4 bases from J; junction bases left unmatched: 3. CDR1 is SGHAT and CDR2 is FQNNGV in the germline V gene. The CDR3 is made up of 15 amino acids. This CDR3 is CASSLGLAGIYEQYF. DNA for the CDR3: TGTGCCAGCAGCTTAGGACTAGCGGGAATTTACGAGCAGTACTTC.